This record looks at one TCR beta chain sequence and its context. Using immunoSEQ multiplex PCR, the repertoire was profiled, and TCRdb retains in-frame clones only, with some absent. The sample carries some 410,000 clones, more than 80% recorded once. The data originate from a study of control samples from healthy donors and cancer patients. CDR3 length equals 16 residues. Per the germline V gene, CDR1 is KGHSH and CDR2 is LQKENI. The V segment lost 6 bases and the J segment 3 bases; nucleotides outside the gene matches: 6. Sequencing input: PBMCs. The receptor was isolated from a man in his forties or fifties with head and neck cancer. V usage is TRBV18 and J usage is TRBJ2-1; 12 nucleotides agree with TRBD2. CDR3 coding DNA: TGTGCCAGCTCGGAGACTAGCGGGAGCTTCTACAATGAGCAGTTCTTC. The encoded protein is CASSETSGSFYNEQFF. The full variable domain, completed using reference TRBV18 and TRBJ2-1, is NAGVMQNPRHLVRRRGQEARLRCSPMKGHSHVYWYRQLPEEGLKFMVYLQKENIIDESGMPKERFSAEFPKEGPSILRIQQVVRGDSAAYFCASSETSGSFYNEQFFGPGTRLTVL.